This record looks at one T cell receptor beta chain sequence and its context. Its specificity is not known. This sample is drawn from a study of cytomegalovirus exposure and HLA in healthy donors. General study results and limits: In a later analysis, CMV-associated beta chains were mostly HLA-associated, it appeared.

The junction had 4 bases not matched to a gene; V was cut back by 3 bases and J by 6 bases. The CDR3 length is 14 residues. Germline V CDR1 and CDR2: LNHDA, SQIVND (reference sequence). It was with 60 Vbeta and 13 Jbeta primers that the PCR ran. Data came from immunoSEQ multiplex PCR; TCRdb stores just in-frame clones and leaves some out. The table shows a few hundred thousand clones, with roughly two thirds occurring only once. The V call is TRBV19, the J call TRBJ1-5, with 8 bases fitting TRBD1. Sequencing input: PBMCs. The TCR originated in a female donor in good health and CMV-seronegative. CDR3: CASSIQGASQPQHF. CDR3 bases: TGTGCCAGTAGTATCCAGGGGGCGAGTCAGCCCCAGCATTTT. The whole variable domain, remainder taken from reference TRBV19 and TRBJ1-5, is DGGITQSPKYLFRKEGQNVTLSCEQNLNHDAMYWYRQDPGQGLRLIYYSQIVNDFQKGDIAEGYSVSREKKESFPLTVTSAQKNPTAFYLCASSIQGASQPQHFGDGTRLSIL.